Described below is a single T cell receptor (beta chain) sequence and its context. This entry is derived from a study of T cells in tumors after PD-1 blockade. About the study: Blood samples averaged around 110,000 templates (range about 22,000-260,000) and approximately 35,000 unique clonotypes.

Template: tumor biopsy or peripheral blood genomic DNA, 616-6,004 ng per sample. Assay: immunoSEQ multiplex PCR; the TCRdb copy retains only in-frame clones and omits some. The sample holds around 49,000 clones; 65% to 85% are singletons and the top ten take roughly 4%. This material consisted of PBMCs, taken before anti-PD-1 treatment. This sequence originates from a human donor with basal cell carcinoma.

CDR3 bases: TGTGCCAGCAGTGCGACAGGGTTCACGCAGTATTTT. It specifies CASSATGFTQYF. The chain has TRBV12-3 or TRBV12-4 and TRBJ2-3; 7 positions agree with TRBD1. The CDR3 is made up of 12 amino acids. V gave up 5 bases and J gave up 9 bases; unmatched junction bases: 5.